This TCR beta chain was identified during a study of vaccination and CD4 T cells after COVID-19. Study overall: Samples after vaccination came a median roughly eleven weeks past dose two, ranging 14 to 241. Broader study findings: Clonotypes reactive to SARS-CoV-2 had a median that went up from approximately 21 to 40, but not significantly.

The sample's time point: late sampling 161 to 241 days after vaccination in a few convalescent patients. Specified treatment: approximately nine-day PBMC culture with coronavirus spike peptide pools or control peptides (ViraFEST assay). The CDR3 sequence is 15 residues long. In germline, CDR1 is MDHEN, CDR2 SYDVKM. The J segment lost 0 bases and the V segment lost 3 bases, leaving 4 bases of the junction unmatched. The table lists this clonotype with many counts. Its antigen is currently unknown. Cultured CD4+ T cell DNA underwent sequencing with the Oncomine TCR Beta short-read assay. Genomic DNA was isolated from CD4+ T cells that had been cultured. MiXCR, applied by TCRdb to the PCR reads, yields one record per CDR3 protein. The data hold roughly 25,000 distinct CDR3 sequences, with roughly 33% observed a single time.

The input for sequencing was CD4+ T cells from blood, cultured in vitro, taken about 7 months after SARS-CoV-2 vaccination. The sequence was obtained from a human donor who had recovered from COVID-19. This chain links TRBV28 with TRBJ2-5; 7 bases match TRBD1. The DNA for the CDR3 is TGTGCCAGCAGTTTCGCAGGGGGAGACCAAGAGACCCAGTACTTC. Residues: CASSFAGGDQETQYF.